This T cell receptor beta chain was sequenced in a study of blood T cell repertoires in COVID-19. Looking at the study overall: Samples of COVID-19 (acute and convalescent) were obtained from the United States, Italy and Spain.

This clone was detected only a few times. Some clones are missing from TCRdb's copy, which holds only in-frame ones; the method was immunoSEQ multiplex PCR. The sample shows 100,000 to 150,000 clones, about 85% of them seen only once. The CDR3 is 14 amino acids. With 2 bases clipped from V and 2 bases from J, the junction kept 3 bases outside the gene matches. The germline V gene encodes CDR1 MNHEY and CDR2 SVGAGI. This clonotype was sampled from an elderly man with active or convalescent COVID-19. The sequencing input was peripheral blood. The chain has TRBV6-5 and TRBJ2-7, with 7 bases fitting TRBD1. The CDR3 region has the DNA TGTGCCAGCAGTTACCAGGGGGACGCCTACGAGCAGTACTTC. This codes for CASSYQGDAYEQYF.